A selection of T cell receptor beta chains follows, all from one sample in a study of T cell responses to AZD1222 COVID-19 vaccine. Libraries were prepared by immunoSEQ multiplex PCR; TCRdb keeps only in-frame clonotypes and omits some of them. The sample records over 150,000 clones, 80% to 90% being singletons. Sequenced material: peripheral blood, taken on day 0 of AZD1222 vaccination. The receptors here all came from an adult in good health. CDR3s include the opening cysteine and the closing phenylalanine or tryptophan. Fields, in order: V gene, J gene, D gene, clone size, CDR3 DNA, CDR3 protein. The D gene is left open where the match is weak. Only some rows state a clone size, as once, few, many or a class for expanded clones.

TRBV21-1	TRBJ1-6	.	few	TGTGCCAGCAGCAATCCTCCCGGACACACGCTCGTTGAGTATAATTCACCCCTCCACTTT	CASSNPPGHTLVEYNSPLHF
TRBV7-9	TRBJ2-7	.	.	TGTGCCAGCAGCTTCCAGGGGGGTCATTACGAGCAGTACTTC	CASSFQGGHYEQYF
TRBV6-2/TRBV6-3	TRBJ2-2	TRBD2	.	TGTGCCAGCAGCCCAGGCGGGGGGGCCGCCACCGGGGAGCTGTTTTTT	CASSPGGGAATGELFF
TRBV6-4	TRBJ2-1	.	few	TGTGCCAGCAGTTTAACGGGTTATTCCAATGAGCAGTTCTTC	CASSLTGYSNEQFF
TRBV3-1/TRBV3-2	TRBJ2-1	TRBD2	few	TGTGCCAGCAGCCAAGATCCTCTAGCGGGGGCTTTCAATGAGCAGTTCTTC	CASSQDPLAGAFNEQFF
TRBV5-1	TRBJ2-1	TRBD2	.	TGCGCCAGCAGCTTGGTCGGCGGGGGGCCCTACAATGAGCAGTTCTTC	CASSLVGGGPYNEQFF
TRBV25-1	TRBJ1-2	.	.	TGTGCCAGCAGTGAATTCGAGGGAAACTATGGCTACACCTTC	CASSEFEGNYGYTF
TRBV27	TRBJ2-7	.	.	TGTGCCAGCAGTTCCAGACCGACCTACGAGCAGTACTTC	CASSSRPTYEQYF
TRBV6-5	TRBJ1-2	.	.	TGTGCCAGCAGTTACTCTTCAGGGGAGGTAGACTATGGCTACACCTTC	CASSYSSGEVDYGYTF
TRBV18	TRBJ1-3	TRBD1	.	TGTGCCAGCTCACCGGGACAGGGCTCTGGAAACACCATATATTTT	CASSPGQGSGNTIYF
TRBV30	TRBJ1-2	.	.	TGTGCCTTCGACATAAACTATGGCTACACCTTC	CAFDINYGYTF
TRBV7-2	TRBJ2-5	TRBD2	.	TGTGCCAGCAGCTACCGAGGAACTAGCGGGGGGGCCTGGGAGACCCAGTACTTC	CASSYRGTSGGAWETQYF
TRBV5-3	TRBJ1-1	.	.	TGTGCCAGAAGCTTGGCCAAGCACAGGGTGGCGAACACTGAAGCTTTCTTT	CARSLAKHRVANTEAFF
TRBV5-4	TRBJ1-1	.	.	TGTGCCAGCAGTCCGGACTGGAACACTGAAGCTTTCTTT	CASSPDWNTEAFF
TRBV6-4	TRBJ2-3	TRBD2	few	TGTGCCAGCAGTGATGTTGCGGGGGGAGGAGATACGCAGTATTTT	CASSDVAGGGDTQYF
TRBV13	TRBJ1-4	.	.	TGTGCCAGCAGCTTAGTAGGGACGGCAGATGAAAAACTGTTTTTT	CASSLVGTADEKLFF
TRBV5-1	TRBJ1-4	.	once	TGCGCCAGCAGCTTGGACTGGGCTGAAAAACTGTTTTTT	CASSLDWAEKLFF
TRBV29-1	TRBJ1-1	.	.	TGCAGCGTTAAAAAGTCGTTAAGCACTGAAGCTTTCTTT	CSVKKSLSTEAFF
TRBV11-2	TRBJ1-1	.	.	TGTGCCAGCAGCTTCGGCTGGGACACTGAAGCTTTCTTT	CASSFGWDTEAFF
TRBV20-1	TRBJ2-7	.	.	TGCAGTGCCTCGAGGAGCGGCGAGCAGTACTTC	CSASRSGEQYF
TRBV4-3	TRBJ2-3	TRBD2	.	TGCGCCAGCAGCCCAGCGGGGGGGCAAATAGATACGCAGTATTTT	CASSPAGGQIDTQYF
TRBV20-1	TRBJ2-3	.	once	TGCAGTGCTAGTAAGGTAGTCTCCGGAACAGATACGCAGTATTTT	CSASKVVSGTDTQYF
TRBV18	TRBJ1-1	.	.	TGTGCCAGCTCACCATTGGACGGTGGATGGGACACTGAAGCTTTCTTT	CASSPLDGGWDTEAFF
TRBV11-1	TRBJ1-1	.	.	TGTGCCAGCAGCTTAATGGGGGAAACTGAAGCTTTCTTT	CASSLMGETEAFF
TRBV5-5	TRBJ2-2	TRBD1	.	TGTGCCAGCAGCCCCGGGACAGGGATAGGCGGGGAGCTGTTTTTT	CASSPGTGIGGELFF
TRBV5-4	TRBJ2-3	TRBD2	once	TGTGCCAGCAGCTTGGAGTCTAGCGGGGGGGCATCGGATACGCAGTATTTT	CASSLESSGGASDTQYF
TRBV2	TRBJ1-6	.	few	TGTGCCAGCAGAAGTTCCCCAGGACGCAATTCACCCCTCCACTTT	CASRSSPGRNSPLHF
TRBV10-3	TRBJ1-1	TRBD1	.	TGTGCCATCAGTGGCCCGGGACAGAAGAACACTGAAGCTTTCTTT	CAISGPGQKNTEAFF
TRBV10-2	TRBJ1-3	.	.	TGCGCCAGCAGTGACCCGTGGGGCTCTGGAAACACCATATATTTT	CASSDPWGSGNTIYF
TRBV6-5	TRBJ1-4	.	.	TGTGCCAGCAGACCCGCCGGGGGCGGAGAAAAACTGTTTTTT	CASRPAGGGEKLFF
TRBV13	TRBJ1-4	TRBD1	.	TGTGCCAGCAGAGAAGGGACAGGGGAAAAACTGTTTTTT	CASREGTGEKLFF
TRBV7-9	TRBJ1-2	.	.	TGTGCCAGCAGACAAGACGAGATAGGTGGCTACACCTTC	CASRQDEIGGYTF
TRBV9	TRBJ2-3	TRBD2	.	TGTGCCAGCAGCGTAGTGGGACTAGGGTACACAGATACGCAGTATTTT	CASSVVGLGYTDTQYF
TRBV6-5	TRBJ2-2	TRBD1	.	TGTGCCAGCGGACAGGACCTCACCGGGGAGCTGTTTTTT	CASGQDLTGELFF
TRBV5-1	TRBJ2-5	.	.	TGCGCCAGCAGCTTGTACCCGGAGGAGACCCAGTACTTC	CASSLYPEETQYF
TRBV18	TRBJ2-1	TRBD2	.	TGTGCCAGCTCACCGGCGGGCATACTAGCGGGGGCTCGCAATGAGCAGTTCTTC	CASSPAGILAGARNEQFF
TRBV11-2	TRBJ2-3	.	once	TGTGCCAGCAGCTTAGGTCAGCTCACGAGCACAGATACGCAGTATTTT	CASSLGQLTSTDTQYF
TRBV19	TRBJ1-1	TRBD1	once	TGTGCCAGTAGTTCTAGATTCGGGACAGGGTTTCGTGGGGGCACTGAAGCTTTCTTT	CASSSRFGTGFRGGTEAFF
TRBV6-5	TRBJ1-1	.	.	TGTGCCAGCAGTTACACCTACACGAGGGGCACTGAAGCTTTCTTT	CASSYTYTRGTEAFF
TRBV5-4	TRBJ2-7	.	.	TGTGCCAGCAGCCCCCAAGCCTCTGGCTCCTACGAGCAGTACTTC	CASSPQASGSYEQYF